This T cell receptor beta chain emerged from a study of blood T cells in healthy people across ages. Losses at the gene ends were 8 bases for V and 3 bases for J; bases not matched to a gene: 2. This CDR3 spans 13 amino acids. CDR1 is SGHVS, CDR2 FNYEAQ, per germline. Together with a sample-barcoded 5' primer, a J-beta primer mix was included in a second PCR lasting roughly 6 to 12 cycles. TCRdb ran MiXCR on the 5' RACE reads and lists one entry per CDR3 protein. The table records some 1.5 million distinct CDR3 sequences, approximately 43% of them present only once. The rearrangement links TRBV7-6 to TRBJ2-3, with TRBD2 identical over 10 bases. This clonotype originated in a woman aged 18 to 35 in good health. The sample was blood. Written as DNA, the CDR3 is TGTGCCAGCCTAGCGGGAGCTACAGATACGCAGTATTTT. This sequence encodes CASLAGATDTQYF.